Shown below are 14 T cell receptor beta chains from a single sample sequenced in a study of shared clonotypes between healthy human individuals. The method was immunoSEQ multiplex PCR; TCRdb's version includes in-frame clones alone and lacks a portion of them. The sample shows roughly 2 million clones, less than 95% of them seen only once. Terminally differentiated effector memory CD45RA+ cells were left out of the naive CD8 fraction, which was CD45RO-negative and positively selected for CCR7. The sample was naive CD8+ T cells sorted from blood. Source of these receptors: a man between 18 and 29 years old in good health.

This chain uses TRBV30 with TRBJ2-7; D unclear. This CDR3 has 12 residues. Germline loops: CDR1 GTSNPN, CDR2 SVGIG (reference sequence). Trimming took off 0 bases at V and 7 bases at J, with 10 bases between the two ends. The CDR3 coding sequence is TGTGCCTGGAGTGTAAACATACAGGAGCAGTACTTC. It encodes CAWSVNIQEQYF.

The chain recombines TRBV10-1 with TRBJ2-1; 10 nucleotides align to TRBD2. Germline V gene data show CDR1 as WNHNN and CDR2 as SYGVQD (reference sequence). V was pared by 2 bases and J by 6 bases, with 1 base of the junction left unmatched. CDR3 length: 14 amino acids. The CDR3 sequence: CASSERLAGNEQFF. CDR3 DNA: TGCGCCAGCAGTGAGAGACTAGCGGGCAATGAGCAGTTCTTC.

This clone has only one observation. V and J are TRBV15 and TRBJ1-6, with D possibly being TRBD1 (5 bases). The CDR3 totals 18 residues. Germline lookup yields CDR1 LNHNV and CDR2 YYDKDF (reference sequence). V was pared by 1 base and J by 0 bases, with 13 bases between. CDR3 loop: CATSRGTTETSYNSPLHF. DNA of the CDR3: TGTGCCACCAGCAGAGGGACAACAGAAACCTCCTATAATTCACCCCTCCACTTT.

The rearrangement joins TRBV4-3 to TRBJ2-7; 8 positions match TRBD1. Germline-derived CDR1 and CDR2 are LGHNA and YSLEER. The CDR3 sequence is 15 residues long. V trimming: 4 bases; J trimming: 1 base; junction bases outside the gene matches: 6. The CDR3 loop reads CASSPGQGPSYEQYF. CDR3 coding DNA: TGCGCCAGCAGCCCCGGACAGGGACCATCCTACGAGCAGTACTTC.

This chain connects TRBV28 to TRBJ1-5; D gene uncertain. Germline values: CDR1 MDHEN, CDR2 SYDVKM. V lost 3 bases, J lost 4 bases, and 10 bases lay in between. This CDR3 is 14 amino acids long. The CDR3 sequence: CASSFAGTNQPQHF. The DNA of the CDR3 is TGTGCCAGCAGTTTTGCAGGAACTAATCAGCCCCAGCATTTT.

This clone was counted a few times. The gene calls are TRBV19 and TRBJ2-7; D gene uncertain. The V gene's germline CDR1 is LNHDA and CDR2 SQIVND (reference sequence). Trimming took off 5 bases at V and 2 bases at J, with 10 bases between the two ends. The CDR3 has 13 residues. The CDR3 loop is CASSGPLAYEQYF. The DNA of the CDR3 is TGTGCCAGTAGTGGTCCCCTCGCCTACGAGCAGTACTTC. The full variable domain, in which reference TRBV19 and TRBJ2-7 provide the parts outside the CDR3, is DGGITQSPKYLFRKEGQNVTLSCEQNLNHDAMYWYRQDPGQGLRLIYYSQIVNDFQKGDIAEGYSVSREKKESFPLTVTSAQKNPTAFYLCASSGPLAYEQYFGPGTRLTVT.

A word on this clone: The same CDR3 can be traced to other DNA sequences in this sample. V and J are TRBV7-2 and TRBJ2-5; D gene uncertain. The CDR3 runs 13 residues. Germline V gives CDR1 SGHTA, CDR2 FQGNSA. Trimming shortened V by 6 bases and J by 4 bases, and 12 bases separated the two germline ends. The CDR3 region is CASSSPLRETQYF. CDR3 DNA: TGTGCCAGCAGTTCTCCCCTCAGAGAGACCCAGTACTTC.

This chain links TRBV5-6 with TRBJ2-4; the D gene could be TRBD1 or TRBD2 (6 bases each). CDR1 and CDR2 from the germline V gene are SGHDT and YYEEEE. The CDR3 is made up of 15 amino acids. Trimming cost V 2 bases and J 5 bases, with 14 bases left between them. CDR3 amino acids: CASSLRGPLENIQYF. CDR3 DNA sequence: TGTGCCAGCAGCTTACGGGGGCCCCTGGAAAACATTCAGTACTTC.

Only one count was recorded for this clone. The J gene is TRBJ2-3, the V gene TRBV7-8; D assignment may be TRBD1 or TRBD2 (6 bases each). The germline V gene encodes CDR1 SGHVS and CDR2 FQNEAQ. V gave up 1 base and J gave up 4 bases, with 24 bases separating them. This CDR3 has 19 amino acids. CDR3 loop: CASSLGLRGEGIQADTQYF. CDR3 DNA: TGTGCCAGCAGCTTAGGTTTGAGGGGGGAAGGAATTCAGGCAGATACGCAGTATTTT.

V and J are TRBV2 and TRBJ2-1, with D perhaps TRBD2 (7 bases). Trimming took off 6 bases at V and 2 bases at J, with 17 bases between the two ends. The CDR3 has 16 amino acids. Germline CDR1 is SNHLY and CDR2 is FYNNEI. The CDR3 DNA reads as TGTGCCAGCAGCCCGGAAGGGGGGGGACCCTACAATGAGCAGTTCTTC. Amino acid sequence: CASSPEGGGPYNEQFF.

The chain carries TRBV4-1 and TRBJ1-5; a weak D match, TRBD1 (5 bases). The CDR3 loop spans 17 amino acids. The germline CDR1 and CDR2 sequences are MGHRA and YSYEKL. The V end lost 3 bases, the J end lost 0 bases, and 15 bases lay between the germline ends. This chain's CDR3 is CASSQAHRSYSNQPQHF. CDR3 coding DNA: TGCGCCAGCAGCCAGGCCCACAGGAGTTATAGCAATCAGCCCCAGCATTTT.

The CDR3 sequence is CASSFGPEQYF. In DNA form, the CDR3 reads TGTGCCAGCAGCTTCGGCCCGGAGCAGTACTTC. The chain recombines TRBV7-9 with TRBJ2-5, with unresolved D. Germline CDR1 reads SEHNR; CDR2 reads FQNEAQ (reference sequence). This CDR3 is built from 11 residues. The V gene lost 3 bases and the J gene lost 11 bases, with 10 bases spanning the gap.

The chain's CDR3 is CAWSDDGSAKNIQYF. The CDR3, as DNA: TGTGCCTGGAGTGATGACGGGAGTGCCAAAAACATTCAGTACTTC. The chain couples TRBV30 to TRBJ2-4, with TRBD2 as a possible D gene (6 bases). The CDR3 sequence is 15 residues long. Between the trimmed V and J ends, which lost 1 base and 1 base, there was a span of 11 bases. CDR1 and CDR2 (germline): GTSNPN, SVGIG (reference sequence).

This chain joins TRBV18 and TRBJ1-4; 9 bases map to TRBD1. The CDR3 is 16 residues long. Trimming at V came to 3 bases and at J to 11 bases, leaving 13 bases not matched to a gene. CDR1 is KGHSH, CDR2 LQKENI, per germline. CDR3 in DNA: TGTGCCAGCTCACCGATGTTATCGACAGGGGGGACGAAACTGTTTTTT. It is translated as CASSPMLSTGGTKLFF.